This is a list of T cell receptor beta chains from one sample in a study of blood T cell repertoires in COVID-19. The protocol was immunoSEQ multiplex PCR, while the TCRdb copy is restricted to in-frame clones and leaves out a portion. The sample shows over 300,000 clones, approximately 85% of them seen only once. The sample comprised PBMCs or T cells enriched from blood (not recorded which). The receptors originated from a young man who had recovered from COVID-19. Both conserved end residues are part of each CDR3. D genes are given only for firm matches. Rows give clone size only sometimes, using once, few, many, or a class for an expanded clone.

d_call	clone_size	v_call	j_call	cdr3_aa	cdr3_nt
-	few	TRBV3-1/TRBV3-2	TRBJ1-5	CASSRGRSSSNQPQHF	TGTGCCAGCAGCCGGGGCAGATCTAGTAGCAATCAGCCCCAGCATTTT
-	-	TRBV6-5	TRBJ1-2	CASSSADRFYGYTF	TGTGCCAGCAGTTCCGCCGACAGGTTCTATGGCTACACCTTC
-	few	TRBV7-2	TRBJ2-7	CASSAAASAYEQYF	TGTGCCAGCAGCGCCGCCGCCAGCGCCTACGAGCAGTACTTC
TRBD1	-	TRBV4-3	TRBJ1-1	CASSQDQRDRGYTEAFF	TGCGCCAGCAGCCAAGATCAGCGGGACAGGGGGTATACTGAAGCTTTCTTT
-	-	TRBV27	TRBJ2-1	CASRLGQGSYNEQFF	TGTGCCAGCAGGCTGGGCCAGGGTTCCTACAATGAGCAGTTCTTC
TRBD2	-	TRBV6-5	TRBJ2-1	CASSYPRGDFNEQFF	TGTGCCAGCAGTTACCCGCGGGGGGATTTCAATGAGCAGTTCTTC
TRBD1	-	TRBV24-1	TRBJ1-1	CATSDPRQGSTEAFF	TGTGCCACCAGTGATCCCCGACAGGGGAGCACTGAAGCTTTCTTT
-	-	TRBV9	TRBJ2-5	CASSPRSGPLEGETQYF	TGTGCCAGCAGCCCCCGGTCAGGGCCCTTGGAGGGAGAGACCCAGTACTTC
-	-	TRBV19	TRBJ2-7	CASSSSDSYEQYF	TGTGCCAGTAGTAGCTCAGATTCCTACGAGCAGTACTTC
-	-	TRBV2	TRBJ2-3	CASTKDSGRTDTQYF	TGTGCCAGCACTAAAGACTCAGGGCGTACAGATACGCAGTATTTT
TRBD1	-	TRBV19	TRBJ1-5	CASNQDRDSLNQPQHF	TGTGCCAGTAACCAGGACCGGGACAGCCTGAATCAGCCCCAGCATTTT
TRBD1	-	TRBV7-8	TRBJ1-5	CASSLEGTGGWQPQHF	TGTGCCAGCAGCTTAGAAGGGACAGGGGGCTGGCAGCCCCAGCATTTT
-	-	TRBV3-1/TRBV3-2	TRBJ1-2	CASSHLESYGYTF	TGTGCCAGCAGCCATTTGGAGAGCTATGGCTACACCTTC
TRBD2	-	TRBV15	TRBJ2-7	CATSRSGSSGGGYSYEQYF	TGTGCCACCAGCAGGAGCGGGTCTAGCGGGGGGGGTTACTCCTACGAGCAGTACTTC
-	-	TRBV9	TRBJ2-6	CASSLSRANVLTF	TGTGCCAGCAGCCTAAGCAGGGCCAACGTCCTGACTTTC
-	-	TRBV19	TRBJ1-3	CASSLELSGNTIYF	TGTGCCAGTAGTTTGGAGCTCTCTGGAAACACCATATATTTT
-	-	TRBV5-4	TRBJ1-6	CASRAASTSYNSPLHF	TGTGCCAGCAGGGCGGCAAGCACCTCCTATAATTCACCCCTCCACTTT
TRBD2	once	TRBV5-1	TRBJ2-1	CASSRSGGSSYNEQFF	TGCGCCAGCAGCCGAAGCGGGGGGAGCTCCTACAATGAGCAGTTCTTC
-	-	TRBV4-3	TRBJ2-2	CASSQGRGTGELFF	TGCGCCAGCAGCCAAGGCCGGGGCACCGGGGAGCTGTTTTTT
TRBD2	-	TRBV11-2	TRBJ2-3	CASSSGLAGGTDTQYF	TGTGCCAGCAGCTCGGGACTAGCGGGGGGCACAGATACGCAGTATTTT
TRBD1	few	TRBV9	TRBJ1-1	CASSVKGAMNTEAFF	TGTGCCAGCAGCGTAAAGGGGGCCATGAACACTGAAGCTTTCTTT
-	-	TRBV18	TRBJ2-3	CASSPLFAQGKIGADTQYF	TGTGCCAGCTCACCACTTTTTGCACAGGGTAAGATTGGTGCAGATACGCAGTATTTT
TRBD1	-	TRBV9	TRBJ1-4	CASSVMAGGNEKLFF	TGTGCCAGCAGCGTAATGGCAGGGGGTAACGAAAAACTGTTTTTT
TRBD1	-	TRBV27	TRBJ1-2	CASKRDRVGYGYTF	TGTGCCAGCAAGAGGGACAGGGTGGGGTATGGCTACACCTTC
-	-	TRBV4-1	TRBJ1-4	CASSQTPATNEKLFF	TGCGCCAGCAGCCAAACGCCAGCAACTAATGAAAAACTGTTTTTT
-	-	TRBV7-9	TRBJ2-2	CASSLGANTGELFF	TGTGCCAGCAGCTTAGGCGCGAACACCGGGGAGCTGTTTTTT
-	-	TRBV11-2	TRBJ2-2	CASSPDRNTGELFF	TGTGCCAGCAGCCCCGACAGGAACACCGGGGAGCTGTTTTTT
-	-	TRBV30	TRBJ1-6	CAWSVDPGTNSPLHF	TGTGCCTGGAGTGTAGATCCGGGGACAAATTCACCCCTCCACTTT
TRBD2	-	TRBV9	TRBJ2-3	CASSASLAGIGTDTQYF	TGTGCCAGCAGCGCTTCTTTAGCGGGGATAGGCACAGATACGCAGTATTTT
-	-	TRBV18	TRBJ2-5	CASSPGASNPKETQYF	TGTGCCAGCTCGCCAGGGGCATCCAATCCGAAAGAGACCCAGTACTTC
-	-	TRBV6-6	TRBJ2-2	CASSITRRDTGELFF	TGTGCCAGCAGCATAACTAGGCGGGACACCGGGGAGCTGTTTTTT
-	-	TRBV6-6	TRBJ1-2	CASFRELGNYGYTF	TGTGCCAGCTTCCGGGAACTGGGGAACTATGGCTACACCTTC
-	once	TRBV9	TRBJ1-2	CASSVGLNPNYGYTF	TGTGCCAGCAGCGTCGGACTGAATCCGAACTATGGCTACACCTTC
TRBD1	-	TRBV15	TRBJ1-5	CATSTRQGVNQPQHF	TGTGCCACCAGCACAAGACAGGGGGTAAATCAGCCCCAGCATTTT
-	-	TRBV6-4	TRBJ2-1	CASSDGGYNEQFF	TGTGCCAGCAGTGACGGAGGTTACAATGAGCAGTTCTTC
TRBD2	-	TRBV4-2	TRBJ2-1	CASSPLAENLDYNEQFF	TGTGCCAGCAGCCCCCTAGCGGAGAATCTCGACTACAATGAGCAGTTCTTC
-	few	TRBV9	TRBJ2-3	CASSVGATTDTQYF	TGTGCCAGCAGCGTAGGAGCTACCACAGATACGCAGTATTTT
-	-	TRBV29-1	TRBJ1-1	CSAMTASQQAFF	TGCAGCGCAATGACAGCCTCCCAACAAGCTTTCTTT
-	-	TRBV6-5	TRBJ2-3	CASSTRLDTQYF	TGTGCCAGCAGTACACGACTAGATACGCAGTATTTT
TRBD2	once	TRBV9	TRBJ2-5	CASSTSGGLQETQYF	TGTGCCAGCAGCACTAGCGGGGGCCTCCAAGAGACCCAGTACTTC
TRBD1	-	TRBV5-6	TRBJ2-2	CASSSTGRELFF	TGTGCCAGCAGCTCGACAGGGAGAGAGCTGTTTTTT
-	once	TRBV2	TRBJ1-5	CASRAGDQPQHF	TGTGCCAGCAGGGCAGGGGATCAGCCCCAGCATTTT
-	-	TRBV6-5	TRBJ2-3	CASSYSGRGLGDTQYF	TGTGCCAGCAGTTACTCGGGGCGCGGCCTAGGCGATACGCAGTATTTT
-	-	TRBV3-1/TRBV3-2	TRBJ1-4	CASSSLWQGWEKLFF	TGTGCCAGCAGCTCCCTTTGGCAGGGGTGGGAAAAACTGTTTTTT
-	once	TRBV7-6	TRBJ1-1	CASSRGGNTEAFF	TGTGCCAGCAGCCGAGGGGGGAACACTGAAGCTTTCTTT
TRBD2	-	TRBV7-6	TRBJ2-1	CASSQLPGLAGGYNEQFF	TGTGCCAGCAGCCAACTACCGGGACTAGCGGGGGGTTACAATGAGCAGTTCTTC
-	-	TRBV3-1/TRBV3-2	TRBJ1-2	CASSAPPGYGYTF	TGTGCCAGCAGCGCCCCCCCAGGGTATGGCTACACCTTC